The rows below give T cell receptor beta chains drawn from one sample of a study of PD-1 blockade in classical Hodgkin lymphoma. Clones were read by immunoSEQ multiplex PCR, and TCRdb kept only the in-frame ones, dropping some. This sample carries about 35,000 clones, around 80% of them seen once, and the ten largest clones take 15% to 20%. Material: peripheral blood mononuclear cells (PBMCs), obtained before the second cycle of nivolumab. The receptors originated from a human donor with classical Hodgkin lymphoma. Both conserved end residues are part of each CDR3.

v_gene,j_gene,len,CDR3aa
TRBV9,TRBJ2-1,13,CASQGDNYNEQFF
TRBV7-9,TRBJ2-3,14,CASSPWGAWDTQYF
TRBV6-1,TRBJ1-2,15,CASILRDRGAYGYTF
TRBV2,TRBJ1-3,13,CAGQGNGGNTIYF
TRBV5-4,TRBJ2-5,18,CASSQVFSPFVFEETQYF
TRBV7-9,TRBJ2-5,14,CASSSGTGRETQYF
TRBV27,TRBJ2-1,16,CASSLFPGSSYNEQFF
TRBV5-6,TRBJ1-2,12,CASSFWTVGYTF
TRBV29-1,TRBJ2-3,10,CSGEINTQYF
TRBV10-1,TRBJ2-5,15,CASSEGGTGGETQYF
TRBV5-1,TRBJ1-3,13,CASSGGTGRTIYF
TRBV5-5,TRBJ1-1,15,CASSLVGGGNTEAFF
TRBV5-6,TRBJ1-5,13,CASSRDPHQPQHF
TRBV7-2,TRBJ2-5,14,CASSFRTAQETQYF
TRBV11-2,TRBJ2-1,15,CASSLTLSSYNEQFF
TRBV7-8,TRBJ2-7,15,CASSSTGEWTYEQYF
TRBV7-2,TRBJ2-7,13,CASSLDFNYEQYF
TRBV5-4,TRBJ2-7,15,CASSTRTTVENEQYF
TRBV2,TRBJ2-1,13,CASKQGPNNEQFF
TRBV11-2,TRBJ1-1,15,CASSLERTPNTEAFF
TRBV9,TRBJ2-3,14,CASTSGGAWDTQYF
TRBV30,TRBJ2-2,14,CAWSPGGATGELFF
TRBV9,TRBJ2-1,16,CASSVVAGFSYNEQFF
TRBV5-1,TRBJ1-2,14,CASSLVPGELGYTF
TRBV6-1,TRBJ1-5,15,CASSEVGGVGQPQHF
TRBV9,TRBJ1-4,15,CASSPDRAWDEKLFF
TRBV6-5,TRBJ2-7,15,CASTPGGGATYEQYF
TRBV5-4,TRBJ2-2,17,CASSPGTSGVLHGELFF
TRBV6-1,TRBJ1-1,14,CASSEGTIRSEAFF
TRBV21-1,TRBJ1-6,16,CASNQPGQSENSPLHF
TRBV2,TRBJ2-5,12,CASSEERGTQYF
TRBV7-9,TRBJ1-3,15,CASSQQGNSGNTIYF
TRBV6-6,TRBJ1-3,15,CASGRGPNSGNTIYF